These 25 T cell receptor beta chains were sequenced from one sample in a study of cytomegalovirus exposure and HLA in healthy donors. The method was immunoSEQ multiplex PCR; TCRdb's version includes in-frame clones alone and lacks a portion of them. The sample includes 100,000 to 150,000 clones, 85% to 90% of them seen just once. Sequenced: PBMCs. The receptor set was obtained from a man aged 25 to 40 in good health and CMV-seronegative.

The chain carries TRBV6-1 and TRBJ1-2, with D possibly matching TRBD1 (6 bases). The CDR3 length is 16 residues. V was shortened by 2 bases and J by 4 bases, with 17 bases between the two germline ends. Germline lookup yields CDR1 MNHNS and CDR2 SASEGT. The CDR3 protein is CASSELGARVVYGYTF. DNA of the CDR3: TGTGCCAGCAGTGAACTGGGGGCCCGGGTGGTCTATGGCTACACCTTC.

This chain links TRBV18 with TRBJ2-7, with D possibly being TRBD2 (6 bases). Looked up from germline, CDR1 is KGHSH and CDR2 is LQKENI. This CDR3 region has 14 residues. V was trimmed by 2 bases and J by 4 bases, leaving 12 bases between them. The CDR3 DNA is TGTGCCAGCTCACCAACCGGCGGGGTGTACGAGCAGTACTTC. Protein sequence: CASSPTGGVYEQYF.

In this sample, this clone turned up once. The chain joins TRBV6-5 to TRBJ2-7; perhaps TRBD1 as D (6 bases). V gave up 2 bases and J gave up 3 bases, with 11 bases separating them. Germline-derived CDR1 and CDR2 are MNHEY and SVGAGI. CDR3 size: 14 residues. CDR3 nucleotides: TGTGCCAGCAGTTACAGGGGGACGGGCTACGAGCAGTACTTC. Amino acid sequence: CASSYRGTGYEQYF.

The chain recombines TRBV7-9 with TRBJ2-2; tentatively, D is TRBD1 (5 bases). Looked up from germline, CDR1 is SEHNR and CDR2 is FQNEAQ (reference sequence). CDR3 length: 14 residues. V was pared by 1 base and J by 4 bases, with 7 bases between. Here the CDR3 reads CASSLVQGTGELFF. The CDR3 DNA sequence: TGTGCCAGCAGCTTAGTTCAGGGCACCGGGGAGCTGTTTTTT.

The genes are TRBV4-1 and TRBJ1-1; 7 nucleotides align to TRBD1. The CDR3 sequence is 14 residues long. CDR1 MGHRA and CDR2 YSYEKL come from the germline V gene. The ends lost 1 base at V and 6 bases at J; junction bases unmatched: 5. CDR3 DNA sequence: TGCGCCAGCAGCCAAGGACAGGGTGGGGCTGAAGCTTTCTTT. Translating gives CASSQGQGGAEAFF.

The chain couples TRBV19 to TRBJ1-1; no clear D gene. Trimming stripped 6 bases from V and 5 bases from J, with 16 bases between. CDR3 length: 14 residues. The V gene's germline CDR1 is LNHDA and CDR2 SQIVND (reference sequence). The chain's CDR3 is CASSFRGVRTEAFF. Here the CDR3 DNA reads TGTGCCAGTAGCTTCCGGGGAGTAAGGACTGAAGCTTTCTTT. Together with reference TRBV19 and TRBJ1-1, the CDR3 gives the full variable domain: DGGITQSPKYLFRKEGQNVTLSCEQNLNHDAMYWYRQDPGQGLRLIYYSQIVNDFQKGDIAEGYSVSREKKESFPLTVTSAQKNPTAFYLCASSFRGVRTEAFFGQGTRLTVV.

This sequence joins TRBV4-1 and TRBJ2-3; possible D gene TRBD2, 6 bases. The V end lost 1 base, the J end lost 1 base, and 6 bases lay between the germline ends. The CDR3 loop spans 14 amino acids. The germline V gene has CDR1 MGHRA and CDR2 YSYEKL. As DNA, the CDR3 is TGCGCCAGCAGCCAAGGCGGGGGCACAGATACGCAGTATTTT. Its protein is CASSQGGGTDTQYF.

The chain has TRBV28 and TRBJ1-1, with TRBD1 matching over 7 bases. This CDR3 has 15 amino acids. With V trimmed by 5 bases and J by 7 bases, 13 bases remained unmatched. Germline V CDR1 and CDR2: MDHEN, SYDVKM. CDR3 region: CASSPTGRGDGEAFF. CDR3 nucleotide sequence: TGTGCCAGCAGTCCGACAGGGCGAGGGGACGGTGAAGCTTTCTTT.

This chain joins TRBV7-9 and TRBJ1-1, with a weak D call TRBD1 (6 bases). Per germline, CDR1 SEHNR and CDR2 FQNEAQ (reference sequence). Between the trimmed V and J ends, which lost 3 bases and 6 bases, there was a span of 20 bases. This CDR3 contains 16 residues. CDR3 sequence (DNA): TGTGCCAGCAGCTTGTACGATTACAGGGTGAGGGCTGAAGCTTTCTTT. Translation: CASSLYDYRVRAEAFF.

The rearrangement uses TRBV7-2 and TRBJ2-1, with 10 bases lining up with TRBD2. The germline V gene encodes CDR1 SGHTA and CDR2 FQGNSA. This CDR3 is built from 15 residues. V was clipped by 4 bases and J by 2 bases; unmatched bases: 2. CDR3 nucleotide sequence: TGTGCCAGCAGCTCGAGCGGGGGGGCCTACAATGAGCAGTTCTTC. Translation gives CASSSSGGAYNEQFF.

This rearrangement joins TRBV6-6 to TRBJ2-7, with 12 bases identical to TRBD1. CDR1 MNHNY and CDR2 SVGAGI come from the germline V gene (reference sequence). The CDR3 has 15 residues. The J segment lost 7 bases and the V segment lost 5 bases, leaving 9 bases of the junction unmatched. Here the CDR3 reads CASSPAGQGAGEQYF. The CDR3, as DNA: TGTGCCAGCAGTCCCGCGGGACAGGGGGCTGGAGAGCAGTACTTC.

This clone was observed a few times. The chain recombines TRBV7-6 with TRBJ1-1; 9 positions agree with TRBD1. Germline V gives CDR1 SGHVS, CDR2 FNYEAQ. The CDR3 covers 16 residues. V was pared by 5 bases and J by 1 base, with 8 bases of the junction left unmatched. This chain's CDR3 is CASSPRTGDENTEAFF. The CDR3 region has the DNA TGTGCCAGCAGCCCGAGGACAGGGGACGAGAACACTGAAGCTTTCTTT.

The J gene is TRBJ1-4, the V gene TRBV9, with TRBD1 matching 7 bases. Trimming at V came to 3 bases and at J to 8 bases, leaving 10 bases not matched to a gene. Germline CDR1 SGDLS, CDR2 YYNGEE. The CDR3 is made up of 15 amino acids. The CDR3 DNA reads as TGTGCCAGCAGCGCCAGACAGGGTCTTGAGGAAAAACTGTTTTTT. This translates into CASSARQGLEEKLFF.

V and J are TRBV27 and TRBJ2-3; 10 nucleotides agree with TRBD1. Per the germline V gene, CDR1 is MNHEY and CDR2 is SMNVEV (reference sequence). This CDR3 contains 14 residues. V lost 5 bases to trimming and J lost 6 bases; unmatched junction nucleotides: 5. The CDR3, as DNA: TGTGCCAGCAGTCGGACAGGGGGTCTGGATACGCAGTATTTT. It translates to CASSRTGGLDTQYF.

The chain has TRBV18 and TRBJ2-3, with D possibly being TRBD1 (5 bases). This CDR3 is 16 amino acids long. Germline assignment: CDR1 KGHSH and CDR2 LQKENI. The germline V and J ends were trimmed by 2 bases and 4 bases, with 16 bases remaining between them. In DNA, the CDR3 is TGTGCCAGCTCACCAGGTGCCAGGGTAATCTCAGATACGCAGTATTTT. Protein product: CASSPGARVISDTQYF.

This clone was observed a single time. J is TRBJ1-1 and V is TRBV6-5; a weak D match, TRBD1 (6 bases). Trimming took 2 bases from V and 1 from J, leaving 8 bases between them. CDR1 MNHEY and CDR2 SVGAGI come from the germline V gene. This CDR3 contains 14 residues. CDR3 bases: TGTGCCAGCAGTTACGGGGGCAAGAACACTGAAGCTTTCTTT. Protein: CASSYGGKNTEAFF.

The DNA of the CDR3 is TGTGCCAGCAGCCGTGGGGTGCTAGCGGGGCGCACAGATACGCAGTATTTT. Translated: CASSRGVLAGRTDTQYF. The rearrangement joins TRBV11-2 to TRBJ2-3; 9 bases fit TRBD2. The CDR3 sequence is 17 residues long. The germline CDR1 and CDR2 sequences are SGHAT and FQNNGV. The trim removed 5 bases at V and 1 base at J, leaving 10 bases unmatched.

The chain combines TRBV7-8 with TRBJ2-1, with 7 bases lining up with TRBD2. The CDR3 contains 14 residues. The V segment lost 7 bases and the J segment 6 bases; nucleotides outside the gene matches: 9. Germline V CDR1 and CDR2: SGHVS, FQNEAQ. The CDR3 DNA is TGTGCCAGCACCTTGGGAGGGGCATCCAATGAGCAGTTCTTC. Its protein product is CASTLGGASNEQFF.

V and J are TRBV19 and TRBJ2-7; no clear D gene. V dropped 1 base and J dropped 0 bases, with 10 bases sitting between them. CDR3 length: 15 amino acids. Per the germline V gene, CDR1 is LNHDA and CDR2 is SQIVND (reference sequence). The CDR3 bases are TGTGCCAGTAGTATAGCTGGCAGTAACTCCTACGAGCAGTACTTC. Amino acids: CASSIAGSNSYEQYF.

The rearrangement joins TRBV7-2 to TRBJ2-1, with 12 bases fitting TRBD1. The CDR3 sequence is 17 residues long. The germline CDR1 and CDR2 sequences are SGHTA and FQGNSA. With V trimmed by 5 bases and J by 6 bases, 11 bases remained unmatched. The CDR3 nucleotides read TGTGCCAGCAGCACCTCTGGGACAGGGGGCGGGGGCAATGAGCAGTTCTTC. Its translation is CASSTSGTGGGGNEQFF.

CDR3 region: CASSSRLWGVSDEQFF. CDR3 coding DNA: TGTGCCAGCAGTTCCCGCCTCTGGGGGGTGAGCGATGAGCAGTTCTTC. The rearrangement uses TRBV6-5 and TRBJ2-1, with a weak D call TRBD2 (6 bases). The CDR3 loop spans 16 amino acids. V was cut by 4 bases and J by 8 bases, with 21 bases left in between. Germline loops: CDR1 MNHEY, CDR2 SVGAGI.

The chain recombines TRBV10-3 with TRBJ1-4, with 7 bases fitting TRBD1. The CDR3 extends over 13 amino acids. V shed 10 bases and J 4 bases; nucleotides not matched to a gene: 6. Germline V CDR1 and CDR2: ENHRY, SYGVKD. This CDR3 is CATSRGVNEKLFF. CDR3 nucleotides: TGTGCCACCTCCAGGGGGGTTAATGAAAAACTGTTTTTT.

The genes are TRBV7-9 and TRBJ1-6, with TRBD1 matching over 10 bases. The germline V gene encodes CDR1 SEHNR and CDR2 FQNEAQ (reference sequence). The length of the CDR3 is 17 residues. J gave up 5 bases and V 4 bases, and 8 bases lay outside the gene matches. For the CDR3, the DNA is TGTGCCAGCAGCTGGGGACAGGGGTCCTTAGATAATTCACCCCTCCACTTT. Translating gives CASSWGQGSLDNSPLHF.

This clone has a handful of counts. J is TRBJ2-7 and V is TRBV7-2; 10 bases match TRBD1. The CDR3 extends over 15 amino acids. The junction had 9 bases not matched to a gene; V was cut back by 6 bases and J by 4 bases. Germline CDR1 SGHTA, CDR2 FQGNSA. The CDR3 nucleotides read TGTGCCAGCAGGATCGGGACAGGGGATTGGTACGAGCAGTACTTC. As protein: CASRIGTGDWYEQYF.

V is TRBV6-5 and J is TRBJ1-3, with D uncertain. The germline gives CDR1 MNHEY, CDR2 SVGAGI. This CDR3 comprises 14 residues. V lost 0 bases and J lost 2, with 5 bases in between. Written as DNA, the CDR3 is TGTGCCAGCAGTTACTCACAAGCTGGAAACACCATATATTTT. This encodes CASSYSQAGNTIYF.